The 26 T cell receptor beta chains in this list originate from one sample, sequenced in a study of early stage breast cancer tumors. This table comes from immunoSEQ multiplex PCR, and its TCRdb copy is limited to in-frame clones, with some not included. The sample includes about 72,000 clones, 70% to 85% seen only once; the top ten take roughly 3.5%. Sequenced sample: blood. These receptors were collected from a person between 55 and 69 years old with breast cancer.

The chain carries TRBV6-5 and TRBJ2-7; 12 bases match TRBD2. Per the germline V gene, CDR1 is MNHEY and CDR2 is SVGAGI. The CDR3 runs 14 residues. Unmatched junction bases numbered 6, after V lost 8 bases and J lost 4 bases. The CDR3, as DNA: TGTGCCAGCGGTTCGGGACTAGCGGGTTACGAGCAGTACTTC. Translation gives CASGSGLAGYEQYF.

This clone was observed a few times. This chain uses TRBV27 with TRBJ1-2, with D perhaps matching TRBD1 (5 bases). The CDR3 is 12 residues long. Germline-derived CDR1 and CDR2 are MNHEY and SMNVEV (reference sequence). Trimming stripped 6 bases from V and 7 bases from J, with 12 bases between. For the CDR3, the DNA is TGTGCCAGCAGGCCTGGGGCGGGTGGCTACACCTTC. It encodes CASRPGAGGYTF.

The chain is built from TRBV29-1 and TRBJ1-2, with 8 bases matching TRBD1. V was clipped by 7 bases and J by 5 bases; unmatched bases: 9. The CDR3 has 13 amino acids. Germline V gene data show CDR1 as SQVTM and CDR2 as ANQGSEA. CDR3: CSAGGQEKYGYTF. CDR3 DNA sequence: TGCAGCGCCGGGGGACAGGAGAAGTATGGCTACACCTTC.

In DNA, the CDR3 is TGCACCAGCAGCACCGGGACTAGCGGGGGGGCCCCTCGGAATGAGCAGTTCTTC. This encodes CTSSTGTSGGAPRNEQFF. This chain links TRBV1 with TRBJ2-1; no check of the table's D call, TRBD2, against the DNA was made. TRBV1 has pseudogene status. The CDR3 contains 18 residues.

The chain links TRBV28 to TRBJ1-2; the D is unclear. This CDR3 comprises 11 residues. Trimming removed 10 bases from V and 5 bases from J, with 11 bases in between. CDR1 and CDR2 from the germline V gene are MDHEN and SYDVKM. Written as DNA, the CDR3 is TGTGCCACGAACCGGGGATATGGCTACACCTTC. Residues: CATNRGYGYTF.

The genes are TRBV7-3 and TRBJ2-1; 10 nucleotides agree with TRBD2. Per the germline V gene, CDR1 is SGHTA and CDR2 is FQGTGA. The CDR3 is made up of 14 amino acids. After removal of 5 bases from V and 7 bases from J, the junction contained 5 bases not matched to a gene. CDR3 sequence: CASSPGLAINEQFF. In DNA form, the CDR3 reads TGTGCCAGCAGCCCGGGACTAGCGATAAATGAGCAGTTCTTC.

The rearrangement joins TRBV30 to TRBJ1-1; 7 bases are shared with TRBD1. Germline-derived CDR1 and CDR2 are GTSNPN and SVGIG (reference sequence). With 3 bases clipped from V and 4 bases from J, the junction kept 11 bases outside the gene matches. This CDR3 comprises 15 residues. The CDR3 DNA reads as TGTGCCTGGAGGACGACAGGGCCATGGGGCACTGAAGCTTTCTTT. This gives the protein CAWRTTGPWGTEAFF.

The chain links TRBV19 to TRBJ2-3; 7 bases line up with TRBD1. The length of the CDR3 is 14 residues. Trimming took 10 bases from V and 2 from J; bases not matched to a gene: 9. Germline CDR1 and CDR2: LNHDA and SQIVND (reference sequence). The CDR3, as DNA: TGTGCCACCAGATTAGGGGGCCTCACAGATACGCAGTATTTT. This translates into CATRLGGLTDTQYF.

CDR3 in amino acids: CASSQGGTQYF. In DNA, the CDR3 is TGTGCCAGCAGCCAGGGGGGTACGCAGTATTTT. The chain couples TRBV6-4 to TRBJ2-3; TRBD1 might be the D (7 bases). This CDR3 has 11 amino acids. V was clipped by 6 bases and J by 8 bases, with 9 bases between them. The germline V gene has CDR1 MRHNA and CDR2 SNTAGT.

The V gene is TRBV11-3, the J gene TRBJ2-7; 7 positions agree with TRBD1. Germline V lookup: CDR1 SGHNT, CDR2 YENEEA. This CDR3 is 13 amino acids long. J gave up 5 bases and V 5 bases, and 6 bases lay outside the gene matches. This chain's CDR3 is CASSNRQGNEQYF. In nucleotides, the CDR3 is TGTGCCAGCAGCAACAGACAGGGCAACGAGCAGTACTTC.

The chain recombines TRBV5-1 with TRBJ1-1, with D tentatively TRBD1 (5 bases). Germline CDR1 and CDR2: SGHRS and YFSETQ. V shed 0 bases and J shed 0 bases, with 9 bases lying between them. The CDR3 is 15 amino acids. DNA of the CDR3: TGCGCCAGCAGCTTGGATGGCAGGGTGAACACTGAAGCTTTCTTT. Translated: CASSLDGRVNTEAFF.

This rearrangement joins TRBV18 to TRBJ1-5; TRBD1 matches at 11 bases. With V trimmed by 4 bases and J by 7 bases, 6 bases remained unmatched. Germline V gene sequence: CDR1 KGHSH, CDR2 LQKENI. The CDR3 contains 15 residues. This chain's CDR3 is CASSRGTGGLQPQHF. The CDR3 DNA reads TGTGCCAGCTCACGGGGGACAGGGGGGCTGCAGCCCCAGCATTTT.

The chain's CDR3 is CASSYQRTSVEQFF. The CDR3 region has the DNA TGTGCCAGCAGTTACCAACGGACTAGCGTTGAGCAGTTCTTC. J is TRBJ2-1 and V is TRBV6-6, with TRBD2 identical over 9 bases. V was pared by 2 bases and J by 9 bases, with 5 bases of the junction left unmatched. The CDR3 covers 14 residues. Germline CDR1 reads MNHNY; CDR2 reads SVGAGI (reference sequence).

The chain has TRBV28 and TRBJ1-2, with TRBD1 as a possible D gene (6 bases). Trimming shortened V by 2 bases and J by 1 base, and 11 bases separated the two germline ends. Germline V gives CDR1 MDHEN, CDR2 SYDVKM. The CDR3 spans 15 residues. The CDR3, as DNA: TGTGCCAGCAGTTTACGGGGGCCAAATAACTATGGCTACACCTTC. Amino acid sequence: CASSLRGPNNYGYTF.

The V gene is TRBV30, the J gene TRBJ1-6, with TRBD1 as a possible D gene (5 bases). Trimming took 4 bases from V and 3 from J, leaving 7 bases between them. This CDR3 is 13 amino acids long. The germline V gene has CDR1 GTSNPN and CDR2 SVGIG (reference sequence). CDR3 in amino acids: CAWMGDYNSPLHF. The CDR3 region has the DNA TGTGCCTGGATGGGGGACTATAATTCACCCCTCCACTTT.

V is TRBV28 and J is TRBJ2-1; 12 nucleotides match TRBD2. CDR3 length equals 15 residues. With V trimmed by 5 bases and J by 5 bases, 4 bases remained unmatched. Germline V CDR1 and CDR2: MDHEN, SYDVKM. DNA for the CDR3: TGTGCCAGCAGTCTACTAGCGGGAGGTAACAATGAGCAGTTCTTC. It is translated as CASSLLAGGNNEQFF.

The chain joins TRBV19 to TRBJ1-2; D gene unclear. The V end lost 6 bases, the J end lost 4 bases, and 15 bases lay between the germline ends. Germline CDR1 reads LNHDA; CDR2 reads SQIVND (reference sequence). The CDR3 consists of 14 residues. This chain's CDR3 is CASRAIGEPYGYTF. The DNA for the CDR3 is TGTGCCAGTAGAGCGATTGGGGAACCCTATGGCTACACCTTC.

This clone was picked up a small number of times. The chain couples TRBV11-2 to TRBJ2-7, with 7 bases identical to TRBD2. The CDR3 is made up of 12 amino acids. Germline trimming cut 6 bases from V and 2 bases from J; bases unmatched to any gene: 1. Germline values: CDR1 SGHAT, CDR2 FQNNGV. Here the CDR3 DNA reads TGTGCCAGCAGTCTAGCGGCCTACGAGCAGTACTTC. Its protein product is CASSLAAYEQYF.

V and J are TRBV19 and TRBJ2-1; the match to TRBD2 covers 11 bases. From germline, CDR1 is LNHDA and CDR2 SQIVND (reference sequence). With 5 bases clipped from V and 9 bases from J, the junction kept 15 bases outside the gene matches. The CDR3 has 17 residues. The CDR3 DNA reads TGTGCCAGTAGTTTCCCCCCCGCTAGCGGGAGGTTGGGTGAGCAGTTCTTC. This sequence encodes CASSFPPASGRLGEQFF.

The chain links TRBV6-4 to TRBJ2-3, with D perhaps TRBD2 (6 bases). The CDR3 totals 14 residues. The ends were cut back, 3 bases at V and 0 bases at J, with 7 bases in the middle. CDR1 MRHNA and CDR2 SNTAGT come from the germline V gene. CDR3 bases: TGTGCCAGCAGTGAGGGGACTAGCACAGATACGCAGTATTTT. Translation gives CASSEGTSTDTQYF.

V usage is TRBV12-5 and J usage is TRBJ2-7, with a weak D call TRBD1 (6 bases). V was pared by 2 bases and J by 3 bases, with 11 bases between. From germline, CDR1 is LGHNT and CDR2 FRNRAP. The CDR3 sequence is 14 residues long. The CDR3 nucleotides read TGTGCTAGTGGTTTGATCCGACAGGACTACGAGCAGTACTTC. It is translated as CASGLIRQDYEQYF.

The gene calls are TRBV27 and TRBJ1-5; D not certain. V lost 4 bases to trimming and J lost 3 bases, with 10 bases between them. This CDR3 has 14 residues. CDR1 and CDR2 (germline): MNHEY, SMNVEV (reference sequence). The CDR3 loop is CASSSSGYNQPQHF. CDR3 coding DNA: TGTGCCAGCAGTTCCTCGGGCTACAATCAGCCCCAGCATTTT.

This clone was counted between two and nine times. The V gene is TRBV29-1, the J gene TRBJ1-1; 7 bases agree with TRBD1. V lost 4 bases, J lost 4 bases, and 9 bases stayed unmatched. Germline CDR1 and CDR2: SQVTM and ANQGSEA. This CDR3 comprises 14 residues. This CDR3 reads CSVAHGTARTEAFF. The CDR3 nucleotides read TGCAGCGTTGCACACGGGACAGCCCGCACTGAAGCTTTCTTT.

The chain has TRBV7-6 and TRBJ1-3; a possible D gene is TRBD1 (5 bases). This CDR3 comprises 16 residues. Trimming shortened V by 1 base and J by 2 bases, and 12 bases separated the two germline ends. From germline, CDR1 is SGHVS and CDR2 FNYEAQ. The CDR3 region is CASSLDQGFTGNTIYF. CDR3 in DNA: TGTGCCAGCAGCTTAGATCAGGGTTTTACTGGAAACACCATATATTTT.

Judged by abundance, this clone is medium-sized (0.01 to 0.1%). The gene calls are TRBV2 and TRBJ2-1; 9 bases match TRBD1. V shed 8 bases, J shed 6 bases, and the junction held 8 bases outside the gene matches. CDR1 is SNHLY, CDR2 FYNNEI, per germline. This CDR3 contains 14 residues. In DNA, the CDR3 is TGTGCCAGCGGGGGACAGGGTATCGGCAATGAGCAGTTCTTC. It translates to CASGGQGIGNEQFF.

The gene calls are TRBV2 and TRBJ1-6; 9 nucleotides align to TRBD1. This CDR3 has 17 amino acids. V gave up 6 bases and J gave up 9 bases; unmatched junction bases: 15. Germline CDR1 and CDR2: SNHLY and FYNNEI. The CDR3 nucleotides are TGTGCCAGCAGCAGGCCTTGGGGGGACAGGGTTAGTTCACCCCTCCACTTT. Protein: CASSRPWGDRVSSPLHF. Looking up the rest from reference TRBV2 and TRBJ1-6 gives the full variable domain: EPEVTQTPSHQVTQMGQEVILRCVPISNHLYFYWYRQILGQKVEFLVSFYNNEISEKSEIFDDQFSVERPDGSNFTLKIRSTKLEDSAMYFCASSRPWGDRVSSPLHFGNGTRLTVT.